These 30 T cell receptor beta chains were all obtained from the same sample, sequenced in a study of blood T cell repertoires in COVID-19. Sequenced by immunoSEQ multiplex PCR; TCRdb stores in-frame clones only, minus some. The sample records 170,000 or so clones, around 84% being singletons. The sample was peripheral blood. The source is a man aged 55 to 69 with COVID-19, enrolled during active disease.

The chain couples TRBV19 to TRBJ2-3; maybe TRBD1 (6 bases). Germline V gene data show CDR1 as LNHDA and CDR2 as SQIVND (reference sequence). The CDR3 length is 18 residues. V lost 4 bases, J lost 2 bases, and 22 bases lay in between. The CDR3 is CASSSSGTMALPTDTQYF. DNA of the CDR3: TGTGCCAGTAGTAGTTCAGGGACAATGGCACTACCCACAGATACGCAGTATTTT. Variable domain in full (rest from reference TRBV19 and TRBJ2-3): DGGITQSPKYLFRKEGQNVTLSCEQNLNHDAMYWYRQDPGQGLRLIYYSQIVNDFQKGDIAEGYSVSREKKESFPLTVTSAQKNPTAFYLCASSSSGTMALPTDTQYFGPGTRLTVL.

The chain has TRBV28 and TRBJ2-1; D unclear. This CDR3 is built from 16 residues. Trimming removed 5 bases from V and 0 bases from J, with 14 bases in between. Germline values: CDR1 MDHEN, CDR2 SYDVKM. DNA of the CDR3: TGTGCCAGCAGTCCCCCCGTAACTGCCTCCTACAATGAGCAGTTCTTC. Its translation is CASSPPVTASYNEQFF.

The chain joins TRBV9 to TRBJ1-4; no reliable D call. Trimming stripped 4 bases from V and 7 bases from J, with 17 bases between. This CDR3 spans 15 amino acids. Germline CDR1 is SGDLS and CDR2 is YYNGEE. CDR3 loop: CASSSRAPSGEKLFF. The CDR3 DNA reads as TGTGCCAGCAGCTCCCGGGCCCCAAGCGGTGAAAAACTGTTTTTT.

The CDR3 is CASSSGTSGRATDTQYF. CDR3 bases: TGTGCCAGCAGCTCAGGGACTAGCGGGAGGGCAACAGATACGCAGTATTTT. The J gene is TRBJ2-3, the V gene TRBV7-2; 16 positions agree with TRBD2. Germline V gene data show CDR1 as SGHTA and CDR2 as FQGNSA. The CDR3 is 17 residues long. J gave up 3 bases and V 4 bases, and 4 bases lay outside the gene matches.

The genes are TRBV9 and TRBJ2-7; 8 bases line up with TRBD2. Losses at the gene ends were 4 bases for V and 5 bases for J; bases not matched to a gene: 14. The CDR3 consists of 16 residues. Germline CDR1 reads SGDLS; CDR2 reads YYNGEE. For the CDR3, the DNA is TGTGCCAGCAGCCCACAAGGAAATAGCGGGGTCCACGAGCAGTACTTC. Protein: CASSPQGNSGVHEQYF. The entire variable domain, with the rest obtained from reference TRBV9 and TRBJ2-7, is as follows: DSGVTQTPKHLITATGQRVTLRCSPRSGDLSVYWYQQSLDQGLQFLIQYYNGEERAKGNILERFSAQQFPDLHSELNLSSLELGDSALYFCASSPQGNSGVHEQYFGPGTRLTVT.

The chain is built from TRBV30 and TRBJ2-7; D gene ambiguous. CDR1 is GTSNPN and CDR2 is SVGIG in the germline V gene (reference sequence). CDR3 size: 14 residues. V lost 4 bases, J lost 0 bases, and 13 bases lay in between. The CDR3: CAWIDLFYSYEQYF. Here the CDR3 DNA reads TGTGCCTGGATTGACTTATTCTACTCCTACGAGCAGTACTTC.

The chain is built from TRBV7-3 and TRBJ2-3; 8 bases align to TRBD2. This CDR3 comprises 15 residues. The V gene's germline CDR1 is SGHTA and CDR2 FQGTGA. V dropped 0 bases and J dropped 6; count of bases not matched to a gene: 5. CDR3 sequence: CASSLTTGGADTQYF. The CDR3 nucleotides are TGTGCCAGCAGCTTAACTACCGGGGGGGCTGATACGCAGTATTTT.

V usage is TRBV6-5 and J usage is TRBJ2-3, with TRBD1 as a possible D gene (5 bases). Germline CDR1 MNHEY, CDR2 SVGAGI. V was pared by 6 bases and J by 3 bases, with 10 bases between. The CDR3 has 13 amino acids. CDR3 DNA: TGTGCCAGCAGCCTCCAGGGAACAGATACGCAGTATTTT. This gives the protein CASSLQGTDTQYF.

About this clone itself: Distinct nucleotide sequences in the sample also encode this CDR3. The chain recombines TRBV19 with TRBJ2-4; weak D call: TRBD1 (6 bases). The CDR3 spans 14 residues. CDR1 and CDR2 from the germline V gene are LNHDA and SQIVND (reference sequence). V lost 3 bases and J lost 4, with 10 bases in between. The CDR3 coding sequence is TGTGCCAGTAGTATCCTCAGGGGTAAAAACATTCAGTACTTC. Its translation: CASSILRGKNIQYF.

The chain employs TRBV2 and TRBJ1-2; D not resolved. V was pared by 2 bases and J by 8 bases, with 12 bases between. Germline CDR1 is SNHLY and CDR2 is FYNNEI. CDR3 length equals 13 residues. CDR3 DNA: TGTGCCAGCAGTGAATATCCCCTTCCGGGCTACACCTTC. Translation: CASSEYPLPGYTF.

The rearrangement uses TRBV4-1 and TRBJ2-1; D is unresolved. This CDR3 contains 12 residues. The germline V and J ends were trimmed by 8 bases and 5 bases, with 10 bases remaining between them. Germline CDR1 and CDR2: MGHRA and YSYEKL. The CDR3 region has the DNA TGCGCCAGCGCCGCCGGTAACAATGAGCAGTTCTTC. Protein: CASAAGNNEQFF.

This clone was counted once. The chain uses TRBV6-2 or TRBV6-3 and TRBJ2-7; 8 bases line up with TRBD1. The CDR3 has 16 residues. After removal of 2 bases from V and 0 bases from J, the junction contained 6 bases not matched to a gene. Looked up from germline, CDR1 is MNHEY and CDR2 is SVGEGT. CDR3 in DNA: TGTGCCAGCAGTTACCGTGGACAGGGACTCTCCTACGAGCAGTACTTC. Translating it yields CASSYRGQGLSYEQYF.

This clone came up a few times. CDR3 in amino acids: CASSEAFTAPQETQYF. The CDR3 nucleotides read TGTGCCAGCAGTGAAGCGTTTACAGCCCCACAAGAGACCCAGTACTTC. This chain connects TRBV2 to TRBJ2-5; D is unresolved. Trimming took 0 bases from V and 2 from J, leaving 13 bases between them. The CDR3 contains 16 residues. CDR1 and CDR2 (germline): SNHLY, FYNNEI. The variable domain in full, completed from reference TRBV2 and TRBJ2-5, reads EPEVTQTPSHQVTQMGQEVILRCVPISNHLYFYWYRQILGQKVEFLVSFYNNEISEKSEIFDDQFSVERPDGSNFTLKIRSTKLEDSAMYFCASSEAFTAPQETQYFGPGTRLLVL.

Remarks on this clone: Within the sample, other DNA sequences also encode this same CDR3. The chain employs TRBV5-1 and TRBJ2-7, with a possible D match to TRBD1 (5 bases). Deletions cut 4 bases from V and 0 bases from J, with 11 bases between. The CDR3 loop spans 14 amino acids. Germline V gene sequence: CDR1 SGHRS, CDR2 YFSETQ. The CDR3 DNA is TGCGCCAGCAGCCTAACAGACAGCTCCTACGAGCAGTACTTC. Residues: CASSLTDSSYEQYF.

The chain uses TRBV5-5 and TRBJ1-1; TRBD1 matches 10 bases. In germline, CDR1 is SGHKS, CDR2 YYEKEE (reference sequence). V dropped 4 bases and J dropped 4; count of bases not matched to a gene: 10. The CDR3 is made up of 16 amino acids. The CDR3 DNA reads as TGTGCCAGCAGCCCGGGACAGGGGCTGGGGGTCACTGAAGCTTTCTTT. This gives the protein CASSPGQGLGVTEAFF.

The rearrangement uses TRBV6-5 and TRBJ2-5, with D uncertain. V was cut by 7 bases and J by 3 bases, with 12 bases left in between. The CDR3 has 13 residues. Germline V CDR1 and CDR2: MNHEY, SVGAGI. CDR3 protein: CASTRNPKETQYF. In DNA form, the CDR3 reads TGTGCCAGCACGAGGAACCCTAAAGAGACCCAGTACTTC.

The V and J genes are TRBV5-6 and TRBJ2-1; weak D call: TRBD2 (5 bases). Deletions cut 6 bases from V and 5 bases from J, with 24 bases between. This CDR3 has 17 amino acids. The V gene's germline CDR1 is SGHDT and CDR2 YYEEEE. The CDR3 protein is CASTSFGGVLGNNEQFF. In DNA, the CDR3 is TGTGCCAGCACCTCTTTTGGCGGTGTACTAGGGAACAATGAGCAGTTCTTC.

In DNA, the CDR3 is TGTGCCAGCAGCTTAAAGGGGCGCCAGGGCACAGATACGCAGTATTTT. Amino acid sequence: CASSLKGRQGTDTQYF. The J gene is TRBJ2-3, the V gene TRBV7-2; D might be TRBD1 (5 bases). Trimming cost V 2 bases and J 1 base, with 13 bases left between them. Germline V gene sequence: CDR1 SGHTA, CDR2 FQGNSA. The length of the CDR3 is 16 residues.

This chain's CDR3 is CASSSGRGQYQETQYF. The CDR3, as DNA: TGCGCCAGCAGCTCTGGCCGGGGACAGTACCAAGAGACCCAGTACTTC. The gene calls are TRBV5-1 and TRBJ2-5; 7 nucleotides match TRBD1. The germline CDR1 and CDR2 sequences are SGHRS and YFSETQ. J lost 0 bases, V lost 3 bases, and 8 bases had no gene match. This CDR3 is built from 16 residues. The whole variable domain, remainder taken from reference TRBV5-1 and TRBJ2-5, is KAGVTQTPRYLIKTRGQQVTLSCSPISGHRSVSWYQQTPGQGLQFLFEYFSETQRNKGNFPGRFSGRQFSNSRSEMNVSTLELGDSALYLCASSSGRGQYQETQYFGPGTRLLVL.

The J gene is TRBJ2-7, the V gene TRBV6-5, with D possibly being TRBD1 (6 bases). Germline CDR1 and CDR2: MNHEY and SVGAGI. CDR3 size: 13 residues. V gave up 9 bases and J gave up 7 bases, with 19 bases separating them. CDR3 loop: CASTRPGANEQYF. In DNA form, the CDR3 reads TGTGCCAGTACGCGCCCAGGGGCGAATGAGCAGTACTTC.

The rearrangement uses TRBV6-2 or TRBV6-3 and TRBJ2-7; TRBD1 matches 8 bases. V was pared by 0 bases and J by 5 bases, with 3 bases of the junction left unmatched. The germline V gene encodes CDR1 MNHEY and CDR2 SVGEGT. CDR3 length: 14 residues. The CDR3 DNA reads TGTGCCAGCAGTTACTCGACAGGGGCCAACGAGCAGTACTTC. Amino acid sequence: CASSYSTGANEQYF.

The rearrangement joins TRBV21-1 to TRBJ1-1. TRBV21-1 is noted as a pseudogene. The CDR3 is 13 residues long. For the CDR3, the DNA is TGTGCCAGCAGCAAAGCCCGGGACACTGAAGCTTTCTTT. Its protein is CASSKARDTEAFF.

The genes are TRBV13 and TRBJ2-3, with D hard to call. Trimming cost V 5 bases and J 0 bases, with 9 bases left between them. This CDR3 contains 14 residues. Germline loops: CDR1 PRHDT, CDR2 FYEKMQ (reference sequence). The CDR3 nucleotides are TGTGCCAGCAGCCCTAGGAGCAGCACAGATACGCAGTATTTT. This sequence encodes CASSPRSSTDTQYF.

The CDR3 coding sequence is TGTGCCAGCAACGAACAGGGGGCGGTGGCCGGGGAGCTGTTTTTT. Translated: CASNEQGAVAGELFF. This chain joins TRBV2 and TRBJ2-2, with TRBD1 matching 9 bases. In germline, CDR1 is SNHLY, CDR2 FYNNEI. CDR3 length: 15 residues. Germline trimming cut 7 bases from V and 6 bases from J; bases unmatched to any gene: 9.

This chain uses TRBV19 with TRBJ1-5; no definite D call. CDR1 is LNHDA and CDR2 is SQIVND in the germline V gene (reference sequence). The CDR3 runs to 15 residues. The V end was cut by 5 bases, the J end by 13 bases, with 24 bases between. DNA of the CDR3: TGTGCCAGTAGTCCCTTCCCGCGTCCACCTCCGGGACAGCATTTT. This encodes CASSPFPRPPPGQHF.

The chain combines TRBV6-5 with TRBJ1-6; 9 bases fit TRBD1. V trimming: 3 bases; J trimming: 10 bases; junction bases outside the gene matches: 7. Germline values: CDR1 MNHEY, CDR2 SVGAGI. The CDR3 has 15 residues. CDR3 residues: CASSYETGGGSPLHF. Written as DNA, the CDR3 is TGTGCCAGCAGTTATGAGACAGGGGGTGGGTCACCCCTCCACTTT.

Here the CDR3 reads CASSFRQNTEAFF. The CDR3 coding sequence is TGTGCCAGCAGTTTCCGACAGAACACTGAAGCTTTCTTT. This rearrangement joins TRBV27 to TRBJ1-1; D not resolved. The germline gives CDR1 MNHEY, CDR2 SMNVEV (reference sequence). Trimming took 3 bases from V and 1 from J, leaving 6 bases between them. The CDR3 runs to 13 residues.

This chain connects TRBV28 to TRBJ2-3, with TRBD1 as a possible D gene (5 bases). Per germline, CDR1 MDHEN and CDR2 SYDVKM. With 8 bases removed from V and 3 bases from J, the gap between germline ends came to 21 bases. The CDR3 consists of 16 residues. The CDR3: CASGPQGATGTDTQYF. For the CDR3, the DNA is TGTGCCAGCGGGCCCCAAGGGGCTACCGGGACAGATACGCAGTATTTT.

The rearrangement uses TRBV3-1 (or the pseudogene TRBV3-2) and TRBJ1-3, with D possibly being TRBD1 (6 bases). V lost 0 bases and J 4 bases, leaving 13 bases between the germline ends. Germline V gives CDR1 LGHDT, CDR2 YNNKEL (reference sequence). CDR3 length equals 16 residues. In DNA, the CDR3 is TGTGCCAGCAGCCAAGAAAGCAGGGGAAAAGGAAACACCATATATTTT. It encodes CASSQESRGKGNTIYF.

V is TRBV21-1 and J is TRBJ2-1; the table assigns TRBD1, which was not confirmed against the DNA. TRBV21-1 is shown as a pseudogene. The CDR3 is 15 residues long. The CDR3 here is CASSSGLFGFNEQFF. CDR3 nucleotide sequence: TGTGCCAGCAGCTCAGGGCTCTTTGGGTTTAATGAGCAGTTCTTC.